The present T cell receptor (beta chain) was sequenced within a study of CD8+ T cells in alopecia areata (dated by TCRdb to 2016 to 2019). Turning to the overall study: The treated patients, all with moderate-to-severe alopecia areata, were enrolled in an open-label pilot trial of oral tofacitinib given at 5 to 10 mg twice daily. Patients received tofacitinib for 6 to 18 months and were then followed off drug for 6 months to check for delayed response and recurrence. For the treated patients, the SALT score, which quantifies what percentage of scalp surface area is affected, served as the measure of disease severity. To study T cell clonal expansion in alopecia areata, the researchers applied high-throughput TCRbeta sequencing to both the C3H/HeJ mouse model and human patients. In humans, TCRbeta sequencing was performed on scalp tissue and on sorted CD4+ and CD8+ peripheral blood T cells from healthy controls and from patients with patchy or totalis/universalis alopecia areata. Biopsies were taken from tofacitinib-treated patients at baseline and at 4 and 24 weeks of treatment, and a later scalp biopsy was taken in several of the tofacitinib-treated patients. Scalp clonality was compared among normal scalp (n=4), patchy alopecia areata scalp (n=8), and alopecia totalis/universalis scalp (n=8). RNA was extracted with the PAXgene miRNA kit for fixed scalp, the miRNeasy kit for PBMCs, and the RNeasy kit for mouse skin. TCRbeta CDR3 regions were amplified by immunoSEQ multiplex PCR using 35 Vbeta forward and 13 Jbeta reverse primers. Results the study describes overall, beyond this receptor: Resident alphabeta T cells in normal human skin are also sequenced, complicating scalp TCR repertoire analysis, unlike mouse skin dominated by gammadelta T cells. Compared with normal scalp, lesional scalp, particularly in alopecia totalis/universalis, had higher clonality and more expanded CD8+ clones, which suggests antigenic drive. Compared with mice, TCR sequences shared between patients were less clear, possibly partly because of HLA diversity across the patient population. During tofacitinib treatment, many expanded lesional clones remained in scalp and blood, and this persistence may partly explain relapse after treatment is stopped. Scalp clonality and the number of expanded CD8+ clones among the top 100 scalp clones were significantly decreased by tofacitinib. Because the treated cohort was small and had just a single nonresponder, larger studies are needed to establish links between baseline CD8+ expansion and response.

The treatment or condition label for this specimen denotes: oral pan-JAK inhibitor, 5-10 mg twice daily. From alopecia areata patients, peripheral blood was collected along with lesional scalp punch biopsies. After PBMCs were isolated by density centrifugation and stained for CD3, CD4 and CD8, a FACSAria was used to sort CD4+ and CD8+ T cells. For this chain, trimming is 1 base at the V end and 4 bases at the J end, and the number of junction bases without a gene match is 5. Looking up the germline V gene (reference sequence) yields CDR1 GTSNPN and CDR2 SVGIG. Including cysteine and phenylalanine, the CDR3 has 15 amino acids. Kept here is only the CDR3 DNA, which spans 45 bases and is read in frame from base 1. The library was obtained by the immunoSEQ multiplex PCR assay. RNA was extracted from all samples and reverse transcribed into cDNA, which served as template for TCR sequencing. First-strand cDNA was synthesized using SuperScript III with a 2:1 mix of oligo-dT and random hexamers. A synthetic immune receptor repertoire was used to measure amplification bias, and any remaining bias was corrected computationally. Under the source paper's analysis protocol: Raw reads were preprocessed to remove errors, and CDR3 was defined according to IMGT conventions as the region from the conserved cysteine to phenylalanine. Clonality was calculated as 1 minus Shannon entropy normalized by log2 of the number of productive unique TCRs. CD4 or CD8 identity of scalp clones was inferred by cross-referencing scalp TCRbeta sequences with sorted blood CD4 and CD8 repertoires. Held by TCRdb, this immuneACCESS table contains in-frame sequences only and omits some clones. Under half of the omission traces to an unresolved V gene where checked; the cause of the rest is unknown. The DNA gave D and trimming, while V, J and clone size come from that table. The sample table holds about 270,000 clones, of which around three fifths were seen once. Of the sample, about 0.88% falls within the top ten clones.

To note about this clone: The antigen this receptor binds is unknown. Base qualities were left out, and no much larger clone turns up one base away.

The chain couples TRBV30 to TRBJ2-1; TRBD1 aligns with 9 central bases. The clonotype originates from a human donor with alopecia areata. Sequenced here: CD4+ T cells sorted from blood, sampled at roughly week 52, from a patient treated with tofacitinib. The CDR3 region reads CAWSALGQGYNEQFF. At the DNA level, the sequence is TGTGCCTGGAGTGCTTTAGGACAGGGGTACAATGAGCAGTTCTTC. The reference TRBV30 and TRBJ2-1 proteins fill in what lies around the CDR3, so the full variable domain reads SQTIHQWPATLVQPVGSPLSLECTVEGTSNPNLYWYRQAAGRGLQLLFYSVGIGQISSEVPQNLSASRPQDRQFILSSKKLLLSDSGFYLCAWSALGQGYNEQFFGPGTRLTVL.